The following is a TCR beta chain sequence with its context. Its antigen is unknown. A universal primer site was created by template switching, with the cDNA bearing unique molecular identifiers. TCRdb re-called the 5' RACE reads through MiXCR, storing one row per CDR3 protein. The sample shows 230,000 or so distinct CDR3 sequences, about 8% of them seen only once. This CDR3 contains 15 residues. Germline CDR1 is MGHRA and CDR2 is YSYEKL. Unmatched junction bases numbered 5, after V lost 0 bases and J lost 4 bases. This sample stems from a study of identical twins. General observations from the study: For cord blood, abundant beta clonotypes had fewer insertions, unlike memory repertoires, which showed none. The presence of invariant MAIT and iNKT cells could partly confound analyses of zero-insertion sequences.

The sample also formed part of further work on yellow fever vaccine responses in identical twins. That source reports: It has been reported that, in twins, the vaccine T cell response seemed partly convergent and partly personalized.

The clonotype comes from a young woman in good health. The source material was CD8+ T cells sorted from blood. This rearrangement joins TRBV4-1 to TRBJ1-2, with 7 bases identical to TRBD1. As DNA, the CDR3 is TGCGCCAGCAGCCAAGATCTAGGGGGCGCCTATGGCTACACCTTC. Translated: CASSQDLGGAYGYTF.